One and the same sample provided the 27 T cell receptor beta chains below, sequenced in a study of T cells in narcolepsy. Data came from immunoSEQ multiplex PCR; TCRdb stores just in-frame clones and leaves some out. The sample yields 15,000 to 20,000 clones, approximately 90% seen once. The sample was memory (CD45RA-) CD4+ T cells from blood. The source is a human donor in good health.

V gene TRBV19 combines with J gene TRBJ2-7; D is undetermined. Germline CDR1 and CDR2: LNHDA and SQIVND (reference sequence). This CDR3 spans 13 amino acids. Trimming removed 5 bases from V and 3 bases from J, with 11 bases in between. The CDR3 sequence is CASSSSKDYEQYF. CDR3 DNA sequence: TGTGCCAGTAGTTCCTCGAAAGACTACGAGCAGTACTTC.

The chain employs TRBV5-1 and TRBJ2-5, with a weak D call TRBD2 (5 bases). Germline CDR1 reads SGHRS; CDR2 reads YFSETQ. Deletions cut 5 bases from V and 5 bases from J, with 16 bases between. CDR3 length: 14 residues. The CDR3 DNA follows: TGCGCCAGCAGACTGGTTACTAGTTCGGAGACCCAGTACTTC. Translating it yields CASRLVTSSETQYF.

The chain recombines TRBV7-2 with TRBJ2-7, with D hard to call. The CDR3 consists of 13 residues. Per the germline V gene, CDR1 is SGHTA and CDR2 is FQGNSA. V was trimmed by 1 base and J by 9 bases, leaving 13 bases between them. The CDR3: CASSLDAVFGQYF. CDR3 DNA sequence: TGTGCCAGCAGCTTAGACGCAGTTTTCGGGCAGTACTTC.

Regarding this clone: The germline gene is not matched at one end of the junction; a read error may be the cause. The V and J genes are TRBV6-5 and TRBJ2-7; the D gene is possibly TRBD2 (5 bases). This CDR3 contains 13 residues. CDR1 MNHEY and CDR2 SVGAGI come from the germline V gene. The CDR3, as DNA: TGTGCCAGCAGTGAAGAAAGCCTAAGGACTTATCTCTTC. Protein: CASSEESLRTYLF.

This chain joins TRBV10-3 and TRBJ2-7, with TRBD2 matching 7 bases. CDR1 is ENHRY, CDR2 SYGVKD, per germline. The CDR3 sequence is 19 residues long. The trim removed 10 bases at V and 2 bases at J, leaving 26 bases unmatched. The CDR3 sequence is CATTPLGFKKRETAYEQYF. CDR3 coding DNA: TGTGCCACCACCCCCCTCGGATTCAAAAAGCGGGAAACTGCCTACGAGCAGTACTTC.

V and J are TRBV19 and TRBJ1-1; 8 bases match TRBD1. Unmatched junction bases numbered 14, after V lost 4 bases and J lost 4 bases. This CDR3 has 17 amino acids. The germline gives CDR1 LNHDA, CDR2 SQIVND (reference sequence). In DNA form, the CDR3 reads TGTGCCAGTAGTAAAGGGGCAGGGGGCGATTGGGGCACTGAAGCTTTCTTT. Translating it yields CASSKGAGGDWGTEAFF. Full variable domain (missing parts from reference TRBV19 and TRBJ1-1): DGGITQSPKYLFRKEGQNVTLSCEQNLNHDAMYWYRQDPGQGLRLIYYSQIVNDFQKGDIAEGYSVSREKKESFPLTVTSAQKNPTAFYLCASSKGAGGDWGTEAFFGQGTRLTVV.

V is TRBV19 and J is TRBJ2-1; D is perhaps TRBD2 (6 bases). This CDR3 contains 16 residues. V was shortened by 3 bases and J by 4 bases, with 16 bases between the two germline ends. Germline loops: CDR1 LNHDA, CDR2 SQIVND (reference sequence). CDR3 amino acids: CASSMAWGGGYNEQFF. The DNA of the CDR3 is TGTGCCAGTAGTATGGCCTGGGGAGGCGGATACAATGAGCAGTTCTTC.

The gene calls are TRBV9 and TRBJ1-4, with D unclear. The CDR3 runs 15 residues. From germline, CDR1 is SGDLS and CDR2 YYNGEE. Trimming shortened V by 0 bases and J by 5 bases, and 11 bases separated the two germline ends. The CDR3 here is CASSVAVSPNEKLFF. In nucleotides, the CDR3 is TGTGCCAGCAGCGTAGCGGTCAGTCCGAATGAAAAACTGTTTTTT.

The chain has TRBV7-9 and TRBJ1-2, with 7 nucleotides matching TRBD1. V gave up 4 bases and J gave up 4 bases; unmatched junction bases: 3. Germline-derived CDR1 and CDR2 are SEHNR and FQNEAQ (reference sequence). There are 13 residues in the CDR3. CDR3 sequence (DNA): TGTGCCAGCAGCTCGGGACAGACCTATGGCTACACCTTC. This sequence encodes CASSSGQTYGYTF.

V gene TRBV6-6 combines with J gene TRBJ1-2; possibly TRBD1 for D (5 bases). The ends were cut back, 0 bases at V and 2 bases at J, with 10 bases in the middle. Germline CDR1 and CDR2: MNHNY and SVGAGI (reference sequence). CDR3 length equals 15 residues. The CDR3 is CASSYSRGRNYGYTF. As DNA, the CDR3 is TGTGCCAGCAGTTACTCGAGGGGTCGCAACTATGGCTACACCTTC.

The genes are TRBV19 and TRBJ1-5; maybe TRBD1 (5 bases). Germline V gives CDR1 LNHDA, CDR2 SQIVND (reference sequence). The CDR3 extends over 14 amino acids. V dropped 5 bases and J dropped 1 base, with 9 bases sitting between them. The CDR3 reads CASSQGKSNQPQHF. CDR3 nucleotide sequence: TGTGCCAGTAGTCAGGGTAAGAGCAATCAGCCCCAGCATTTT.

CDR3 DNA: TGTGCCAGCAGCTCGGGACCGATGGGAGGAGATACGCAGTATTTT. It translates to CASSSGPMGGDTQYF. This chain connects TRBV11-2 to TRBJ2-3; TRBD2 is a possible D gene (6 bases). Germline CDR1 reads SGHAT; CDR2 reads FQNNGV. The length of the CDR3 is 15 residues. The ends were cut back, 4 bases at V and 5 bases at J, with 16 bases in the middle.

This sequence joins TRBV6-5 and TRBJ2-5; 8 nucleotides line up with TRBD2. J was trimmed by 4 bases and V by 10 bases; bases with no gene match: 8. In germline, CDR1 is MNHEY, CDR2 SVGAGI. CDR3 length equals 13 residues. CDR3 residues: CATQRERGETQYF. DNA of the CDR3: TGTGCCACCCAGCGGGAGCGTGGAGAGACCCAGTACTTC.

The chain has TRBV5-1 and TRBJ1-1; the D gene is possibly TRBD1 (5 bases). Trimming removed 0 bases at V and 5 bases at J, with 11 bases between. This CDR3 spans 14 amino acids. Germline lookup yields CDR1 SGHRS and CDR2 YFSETQ. CDR3 DNA sequence: TGCGCCAGCAGCTTGGGGGACGGTAGGACTGAAGCTTTCTTT. This gives the protein CASSLGDGRTEAFF.

The chain has TRBV11-2 and TRBJ2-7; D not certain. V lost 0 bases and J lost 2, with 5 bases in between. The CDR3 is made up of 13 amino acids. In germline, CDR1 is SGHAT, CDR2 FQNNGV. CDR3 in DNA: TGTGCCAGCAGCTTAGAGGGCCCCTACGAGCAGTACTTC. Translating it yields CASSLEGPYEQYF.

The rearrangement links TRBV7-8 to TRBJ2-7, with TRBD2 identical over 8 bases. Trimming at V came to 4 bases and at J to 3 bases, leaving 11 bases not matched to a gene. This CDR3 is built from 16 residues. In germline, CDR1 is SGHVS, CDR2 FQNEAQ. The CDR3 reads CASSWGRIAGRYEQYF. Here the CDR3 DNA reads TGTGCCAGCAGCTGGGGTAGAATAGCGGGGCGCTACGAGCAGTACTTC.

The rearrangement joins TRBV6-6 to TRBJ2-5, with 8 positions matching TRBD2. The germline V gene has CDR1 MNHNY and CDR2 SVGAGI (reference sequence). The CDR3 covers 13 residues. The V segment lost 5 bases and the J segment 5 bases; nucleotides outside the gene matches: 4. As DNA, the CDR3 is TGTGCCAGCAGTCCTCGGGGGGGGGAGACCCAGTACTTC. Translation gives CASSPRGGETQYF.

The chain carries TRBV7-2 and TRBJ2-2; the match to TRBD2 covers 13 bases. Germline V gene lookup returns CDR1 SGHTA and CDR2 FQGNSA. The CDR3 consists of 15 residues. J was trimmed by 6 bases and V by 7 bases; bases with no gene match: 5. CDR3 sequence (DNA): TGTGCCAGCAATAGACTAGCGGGAGGCTCCGGGGAGCTGTTTTTT. This encodes CASNRLAGGSGELFF.

Details on this clone: Mismatch with germline at one junction end may stem from a read error. The V gene is TRBV7-7, the J gene TRBJ2-1, with 9 bases matching TRBD2. This CDR3 has 14 residues. Germline values: CDR1 SSHAT, CDR2 FNYEAQ (reference sequence). The chain's CDR3 is CASSLESGGTEQFF. The CDR3 DNA sequence: TGTGCTAGCAGCTTAGAGAGCGGGGGGACCGAGCAGTTCTTC.

The chain joins TRBV6-5 to TRBJ1-3, with D possibly matching TRBD1 (5 bases). The CDR3 runs 15 residues. V lost 0 bases, J lost 4 bases, and 10 bases lay in between. Germline lookup yields CDR1 MNHEY and CDR2 SVGAGI. DNA of the CDR3: TGTGCCAGCAGTTACTCACGGGGGAGGGGAAACACCATATATTTT. It codes for CASSYSRGRGNTIYF.

This chain connects TRBV2 to TRBJ2-2; 7 nucleotides align to TRBD2. The CDR3 sequence is 16 residues long. The V segment lost 6 bases and the J segment 2 bases; nucleotides outside the gene matches: 9. Germline values: CDR1 SNHLY, CDR2 FYNNEI. CDR3 in DNA: TGTGCCAGCAGCGCAATGGGACTACAAAACACCGGGGAGCTGTTTTTT. As protein: CASSAMGLQNTGELFF.

V usage is TRBV10-3 and J usage is TRBJ2-6; either TRBD1 or TRBD2 may fit D (5 bases each). Trimming pared 10 bases from V and 3 bases from J, leaving 16 bases between. The V gene's germline CDR1 is ENHRY and CDR2 SYGVKD. The CDR3 extends over 15 amino acids. This CDR3 reads CASRDLTIGANVLTF. DNA for the CDR3: TGTGCCAGCCGGGACCTTACAATTGGGGCCAACGTCCTGACTTTC.

The chain carries TRBV11-3 and TRBJ1-1; 7 bases match TRBD1. This CDR3 is built from 16 residues. The V segment lost 2 bases and the J segment 4 bases; nucleotides outside the gene matches: 10. Germline V gene lookup returns CDR1 SGHNT and CDR2 YENEEA. CDR3 amino acids: CASSLRRNRGGTEAFF. The CDR3 nucleotides are TGTGCCAGCAGCTTAAGGCGAAACAGGGGAGGCACTGAAGCTTTCTTT.

This chain connects TRBV7-9 to TRBJ1-5; the D gene is possibly TRBD1 (6 bases). The V gene's germline CDR1 is SEHNR and CDR2 FQNEAQ (reference sequence). The CDR3 sequence is 15 residues long. V lost 1 base and J 4 bases, leaving 11 bases between the germline ends. CDR3 residues: CASSLGGGQNQPQHF. The CDR3 DNA is TGTGCCAGCAGCTTAGGTGGGGGGCAGAATCAGCCCCAGCATTTT. The complete variable domain, with remaining parts taken from reference TRBV7-9 and TRBJ1-5, reads DTGVSQNPRHKITKRGQNVTFRCDPISEHNRLYWYRQTLGQGPEFLTYFQNEAQLEKSRLLSDRFSAERPKGSFSTLEIQRTEQGDSAMYLCASSLGGGQNQPQHFGDGTRLSIL.

This clone was counted a single time. This chain links TRBV19 with TRBJ1-2, with D maybe TRBD1 (6 bases). Germline loops: CDR1 LNHDA, CDR2 SQIVND (reference sequence). V was clipped by 7 bases and J by 1 base, with 16 bases between them. The CDR3 is 15 amino acids. The DNA of the CDR3 is TGTGCCAGTAATCGCGGGGGGGCGAGTAACTATGGCTACACCTTC. This encodes CASNRGGASNYGYTF.

The chain carries TRBV30 and TRBJ1-5; possible D gene TRBD1, 5 bases. V lost 2 bases, J lost 7 bases, and 12 bases lay in between. Germline assignment: CDR1 GTSNPN and CDR2 SVGIG (reference sequence). The CDR3 is 13 amino acids. For the CDR3, the DNA is TGTGCCTGGAGTTCAGGGTTGGGCCAGCCCCAGCATTTT. Translating gives CAWSSGLGQPQHF.

The V call is TRBV15, the J call TRBJ2-3; TRBD2 is a possible D gene (6 bases). The CDR3 runs 15 residues. The germline V gene encodes CDR1 LNHNV and CDR2 YYDKDF (reference sequence). The V end was cut by 7 bases, the J end by 0 bases, with 14 bases between. The CDR3 DNA is TGTGCCACCAATGCGAGGCGGGGAAGCACAGATACGCAGTATTTT. This sequence encodes CATNARRGSTDTQYF.